The clone carrying this T cell receptor beta chain appeared a single time. The source of the sample is a study of blood T cell repertoires in COVID-19. Study-wide background: Collection of acute and convalescent COVID-19 samples took place in the United States, Italy and Spain.

The CDR3 length is 14 residues. V was clipped by 3 bases and J by 7 bases, with 14 bases between them. Germline-derived CDR1 and CDR2 are MDHEN and SYDVKM. Membership in each cohort depended on participant-reported clinical history. As originally analysed: Reference gene primer amplification gave nucleated cell count estimates. Clones were sequenced by immunoSEQ multiplex PCR, and TCRdb holds only the in-frame ones, with some missing. V, J and clone size are those of that table, while D and trimming were read from the DNA. The table lists about 370,000 clones, approximately 90% of them singletons. This TCR was recovered from a man in his late teens or twenties who had recovered from COVID-19. J is TRBJ2-3 and V is TRBV28; TRBD2 might be the D (6 bases). Sequencing input: PBMCs or T cells enriched from blood (not recorded which). CDR3: CASSFAGSSNTQYF. CDR3 coding DNA: TGTGCCAGCAGTTTTGCCGGGAGTTCGAATACGCAGTATTTT.